This T cell receptor beta chain was retrieved from a study of identical twins (dated by TCRdb to 2015 to 2016). About the study as a whole: The study deep-sequenced TCR alpha and beta repertoires from monozygotic twins, unrelated adults of various ages and cord blood to test whether fetal clonotypes persist. To rule out contamination, replicate twin experiments were performed at different times with different library preparation protocols.

As encoded in the germline V gene, CDR1 is LGHNA while CDR2 is YSLEER. V sheds 1 base and J sheds 4 bases, leaving 14 bases between their ends. The CDR3 runs 15 residues from the cysteine to the phenylalanine. This entry keeps only the CDR3 DNA: 45 bases, framed from base 1. Only healthy Caucasian donors were included. Three pairs of female monozygotic twins, all aged 18 to 29 years, were included in the twin cohort. CD4+ and CD8+ T cell populations were isolated with positive isolation kits from Invitrogen. Study-wide conclusions, independent of this receptor: Zero-insertion analyses could be partly confounded by invariant T cells such as MAIT and iNKT, although diverse VJ usage argued against such confounding for most clonotypes. Compared with coincidental sharing between unrelated individuals, out-of-frame TCR alpha sequences shared between twins showed an excess of sequences with low generation probability. Abundant cord blood beta clonotypes had fewer insertions, young adult naive repertoires showed a similar but weaker trend, and memory repertoires showed no such trend. Because the same donors could not be followed over many years, the conclusions relied on cross-sectional statistical analysis. In monozygotic twins, out-of-frame TCR alpha sharing was systematically underestimated by recombination models, although the models agreed with sharing between unrelated individuals. A weaker excess of twin sharing was found in beta out-of-frame sequences because the signal-to-noise ratio was lowered by fewer shared sequences.

Library creation used 5' RACE. TCRdb names Illumina HiSeq 2000 as the instrument used. A universal primer binding site was introduced by template switching, and a unique molecular identifier was present in the final cDNA, enabling accurate counting of TCR cDNA molecules. Specific primers in the conserved constant-segment region were used to synthesize first-strand cDNA for TCR alpha and beta chains. To control for contamination, every cDNA library carried two barcodes: a SMART-Mk sample barcode plus Illumina barcodes. TruSeq adapter sequences, together with Illumina sample barcodes, were added in two successive PCR steps. TCR alpha and beta cDNA libraries were sequenced on the Illumina HiSeq platform with custom primers. Under the source paper's analysis protocol: MiGEC was used to process raw reads and extract unique molecular identifiers, and MiXCR was used to find CDR3 positions. Recombination models were inferred per individual with the repgenHMM and IGoR tools using an EM algorithm. Shared clonotype analysis was performed with the tcR package in R, normalizing sharing by the product of cloneset sizes. To study raw recombination free of thymic and clonal selection effects, out-of-frame nonproductive sequences were analyzed. Starting from the raw public reads, TCRdb applied fastp trimming at Q25, assembled clones with MiXCR and retained in-frame beta chains. Entries are consolidated by CDR3 protein sequence, retaining the most common genes and DNA. TCRdb, not the original authors, processed these V and J calls. Counted in this sample were 450,000 or so distinct CDR3 sequences; roughly 13% of them appeared once. The ten biggest clones cover approximately 1% of the sample.

This clonotype turned up a few times. The antigen this receptor binds is unknown. It has no much larger one-base neighbor in the sample; base qualities were not kept. Separately, the same data were catalogued under a study of yellow fever vaccine responses in identical twins. In that second paper, the authors write: According to the authors, the vaccine-induced T cell response in identical twins seemed to be partly convergent and partly specific to each individual. Focusing on identical twins, the study followed the T cell clones that responded to the vaccine, and did so with precision.

This chain is built from TRBV4-3 and TRBJ2-7, with TRBD2 perhaps the D gene, on 5 matching bases. This sequence originates from a woman younger than 35 in good health. Sequences were obtained from CD4+ T cells sorted from blood. The DNA is TGCGCCAGCAGCCAAGGGGGTGAGGGCCGATACGAGCAGTACTTC. This translates into CASSQGGEGRYEQYF.